This TCR beta chain was captured in a study of graft-versus-host responses after intestinal transplantation. Study-level background: Grafts that recipients had were multivisceral, liver-intestinal, or isolated intestinal transplants.

TCRdb keeps only in-frame clones here, not all; method: immunoSEQ multiplex PCR. The repertoire includes over 45,000 clones, 85% to 95% of them detected once, and 5.9% sits in the top ten. The clonotype was recovered from a human patient who received an intestinal transplant, so some T cells may come from the graft donor. The sequencing here drew on PBMCs, taken 786 days after a first intestinal transplant, on the day of a second.

The CDR3 loop reads CASRGPGGSQPQHF. CDR3 sequence (DNA): TGTGCCAGCAGAGGGCCGGGGGGGAGTCAGCCCCAGCATTTT. This sequence joins TRBV25-1 and TRBJ1-5, with D perhaps TRBD1 (5 bases). CDR1 is MGHDK and CDR2 is SYGVNS in the germline V gene. The CDR3 consists of 14 residues. V was clipped by 6 bases and J by 6 bases, with 15 bases between them. Complete variable domain (other parts from reference TRBV25-1 and TRBJ1-5): EADIYQTPRYLVIGTGKKITLECSQTMGHDKMYWYQQDPGMELHLIHYSYGVNSTEKGDLSSESTVSRIRTEHFPLTLESARPSHTSQYLCASRGPGGSQPQHFGDGTRLSIL.